This T cell receptor (beta chain) was recorded in a study of cytomegalovirus exposure and HLA in healthy donors. General study findings and limits: Most sequenced TCRs were rare (though some public TCRs occurred in many donors). High specificity and sensitivity for cytomegalovirus status were reported for the classifier. Listed as cytomegalovirus-associated were 150 to 200 TCR beta chains.

The study drew the donors from its approximately 120-subject validation cohort, separate from the 666-subject first cohort. Germline V gene lookup returns CDR1 MGHDK and CDR2 SYGVNS. The CDR3 consists of 15 residues. V lost 3 bases, J lost 6 bases, and 4 bases stayed unmatched. This table comes from immunoSEQ multiplex PCR, and its TCRdb copy is limited to in-frame clones, with some not included. In the table there are some 76,000 clones, 94% of which are singletons. This clone was recorded only once. Its cognate antigen is unknown. The origin of this receptor is a woman aged 18-30 years in good health and CMV-seronegative. The sequenced material came from PBMCs. This chain joins TRBV25-1 and TRBJ2-3, with 12 positions matching TRBD2. CDR3 sequence reads: CASSETSGRGDTQYF. The CDR3 DNA reads as TGTGCCAGCAGTGAGACTAGCGGGAGAGGTGATACGCAGTATTTT.